This T cell receptor beta chain came from a study of T cells in Graves' hyperthyroidism and ophthalmopathy. Study-level findings and limits: Most thyroid clonotypes expanded above 0.001 were also detected in blood. Prediction of ophthalmopathy progression came a median around 7.1 months pre-onset. In simple terms, a model built on 13 V-J features told ophthalmopathy apart from stable hyperthyroidism.

CDR1 SQVTM and CDR2 ANQGSEA come from the germline V gene. This CDR3 is built from 15 residues. What was amplified from RNA transcripts were TCR beta CDR3 regions. The HTBI primer set drove a first-round RT-PCR of the TCR CDR3. TCRdb used MiXCR to reprocess the multiplex PCR reads, holding one entry per CDR3 protein. The sample records 450,000 to 700,000 distinct CDR3 sequences, about 43% being singletons. A note on this clonotype: The antigen remains unidentified.

The genes are TRBV29-1 and TRBJ2-5; 7 nucleotides line up with TRBD2. The closer fit of TRBJ2-1 to the DNA end suggests the J call may be wrong. The sequencing sample was made of peripheral blood or thyroid tissue (not recorded which). The TCR was taken from an adult woman with Graves' disease, either hyperthyroidism or ophthalmopathy (not recorded which). CDR3 residues: CSVESGTNLDNEQFF. In DNA form, the CDR3 reads TGCAGCGTGGAATCCGGGACTAATCTTGACAATGAGCAGTTCTTC.